This passage covers 30 T cell receptor beta chains from one sample sequenced in a study of T cells in Graves' hyperthyroidism and ophthalmopathy. RNA transcripts yielded amplified TCR beta CDR3 regions. A first-round RT-PCR of the TCR CDR3 used the HTBI primer set. TCRdb re-analysed the multiplex PCR reads in MiXCR, keeping a single row per CDR3 protein. The sample holds roughly 360,000 distinct CDR3 sequences, roughly 13% seen once. The sequencing sample was made of blood. These receptors all stem from a man younger than 40 with Graves' hyperthyroidism that later progressed to Graves' ophthalmopathy.

The rearrangement links TRBV11-2 to TRBJ2-7; D unresolved. Looked up from germline, CDR1 is SGHAT and CDR2 is FQNNGV. V shed 2 bases and J shed 7 bases, with 6 bases lying between them. This CDR3 contains 11 residues. Here the CDR3 DNA reads TGTGCCAGCAGCTTAAGGGCAGAGCAGTACTTC. It yields the protein CASSLRAEQYF.

This clonotype was detected ten times or more. This chain connects TRBV7-2 to TRBJ1-5, with TRBD1 matching over 9 bases. Germline assignment: CDR1 SGHTA and CDR2 FQGNSA. The J segment lost 6 bases and the V segment lost 0 bases, leaving 0 bases of the junction unmatched. The CDR3 totals 14 residues. The CDR3 nucleotides read TGTGCCAGCAGCTTAGCGACAGGGGGTCAGCCCCAGCATTTT. Translation: CASSLATGGQPQHF.

This clonotype was found a few times. CDR3 nucleotide sequence: TGCAGTGCCCCCGGGACTAGCGGGGATACGGGCCAGTACTTC. This translates into CSAPGTSGDTGQYF. The rearrangement joins TRBV20-1 to TRBJ2-5; 13 bases are shared with TRBD2. The length of the CDR3 is 14 residues. Germline values: CDR1 DFQATT, CDR2 SNEGSKA (reference sequence). With 6 bases clipped from V and 10 bases from J, the junction kept 11 bases outside the gene matches.

This clonotype was found many times. J is TRBJ1-5 and V is TRBV12-3 or TRBV12-4, with D unclear. Trimming took off 6 bases at V and 4 bases at J, with 10 bases between the two ends. The CDR3 spans 13 residues. The CDR3 nucleotides are TGTGCCAGCAGCCCGTATAGAAATCAGCCCCAGCATTTT. Translation: CASSPYRNQPQHF.

The CDR3 reads CASSGYDSQETQYF. CDR3 coding DNA: TGTGCCAGCAGCGGGTACGATTCCCAAGAGACCCAGTACTTC. V usage is TRBV9 and J usage is TRBJ2-5; D remains unclear. The CDR3 loop spans 14 amino acids. V dropped 3 bases and J dropped 1 base, with 10 bases sitting between them. Germline V gene data show CDR1 as SGDLS and CDR2 as YYNGEE.

This clonotype was seen ten or more times. V usage is TRBV3-1 and J usage is TRBJ1-1; D might be TRBD1 (5 bases). The CDR3 runs 17 residues. Between the trimmed V and J ends, which lost 5 bases and 1 base, there was a span of 20 bases. The germline V gene encodes CDR1 LGHDT and CDR2 YNNKEL (reference sequence). CDR3 sequence: CASSSWGWRGPNTEAFF. Here the CDR3 DNA reads TGTGCCAGCAGCTCTTGGGGGTGGAGGGGCCCGAACACTGAAGCTTTCTTT. Full variable domain (outside the CDR3, taken from reference TRBV3-1 and TRBJ1-1): DTAVSQTPKYLVTQMGNDKSIKCEQNLGHDTMYWYKQDSKKFLKIMFSYNNKELIINETVPNRFSPKSPDKAHLNLHINSLELGDSAVYFCASSSWGWRGPNTEAFFGQGTRLTVV.

The table lists this clonotype with a few counts. This chain uses TRBV5-5 with TRBJ2-2; TRBD1 agrees at 7 bases. Germline assignment: CDR1 SGHKS and CDR2 YYEKEE (reference sequence). V shed 5 bases and J 0 bases; nucleotides not matched to a gene: 7. The CDR3 runs 16 residues. The CDR3 DNA sequence: TGTGCCAGCAGTAGGGCCGGGACAGCGAACACCGGGGAGCTGTTTTTT. As protein: CASSRAGTANTGELFF.

The chain links TRBV27 to TRBJ2-3; TRBD2 matches at 10 bases. Per the germline V gene, CDR1 is MNHEY and CDR2 is SMNVEV (reference sequence). The trim removed 6 bases at V and 4 bases at J, leaving 7 bases unmatched. This CDR3 comprises 15 residues. The CDR3 loop reads CASSISGGPPDTQYF. The CDR3 DNA reads as TGTGCCAGCAGCATTAGCGGGGGGCCCCCAGATACGCAGTATTTT.

This clonotype was observed many times. The rearrangement links TRBV5-1 to TRBJ2-1; tentative D call: TRBD2 (6 bases). In germline, CDR1 is SGHRS, CDR2 YFSETQ. Trimming cost V 5 bases and J 1 base, with 16 bases left between them. The CDR3 length is 16 residues. The CDR3 is CASRPDGTYSYNEQFF. CDR3 DNA: TGCGCCAGCAGACCCGACGGGACTTATTCCTACAATGAGCAGTTCTTC.

This clonotype was counted at least ten times. The V gene is TRBV12-3 or TRBV12-4, the J gene TRBJ1-1; possibly TRBD1 for D (5 bases). Trimming cost V 4 bases and J 1 base, with 10 bases left between them. The CDR3 consists of 14 residues. CDR3 in amino acids: CASSSIGGNTEAFF. CDR3 sequence (DNA): TGTGCCAGCAGTTCTATCGGGGGGAACACTGAAGCTTTCTTT.

This clonotype has a count of ten or more. This chain links TRBV28 with TRBJ2-1, with no clear D. V dropped 7 bases and J dropped 0 bases, with 13 bases sitting between them. This CDR3 has 15 residues. From germline, CDR1 is MDHEN and CDR2 SYDVKM. CDR3 region: CASTVDTFSYNEQFF. For the CDR3, the DNA is TGTGCCAGCACCGTTGACACATTCTCCTACAATGAGCAGTTCTTC.

This clonotype was counted a few times. The rearrangement joins TRBV3-1 to TRBJ1-5, with D unresolved. CDR3 length equals 15 residues. Germline V gene lookup returns CDR1 LGHDT and CDR2 YNNKEL (reference sequence). V was clipped by 3 bases and J by 6 bases, with 15 bases between them. This CDR3 reads CASSQLPGESQPQHF. The CDR3 DNA reads TGTGCCAGCAGCCAGCTCCCCGGAGAGAGTCAGCCCCAGCATTTT.

V is TRBV7-9 and J is TRBJ1-1; the D gene is possibly TRBD1 (5 bases). The germline gives CDR1 SEHNR, CDR2 FQNEAQ (reference sequence). The CDR3 contains 15 residues. The V end lost 5 bases, the J end lost 5 bases, and 18 bases lay between the germline ends. The CDR3 loop is CASSPPTQGRTEAFF. The DNA for the CDR3 is TGTGCCAGCAGCCCCCCGACTCAGGGCCGGACTGAAGCTTTCTTT.

This chain uses TRBV9 with TRBJ2-4; a possible D gene is TRBD1 (7 bases). This CDR3 is 13 amino acids long. The V gene lost 3 bases and the J gene lost 9 bases, with 13 bases spanning the gap. From germline, CDR1 is SGDLS and CDR2 YYNGEE. The CDR3 protein is CASSAGDSTIQYF. CDR3 coding DNA: TGTGCCAGCAGCGCGGGGGACAGTACCATTCAGTACTTC.

The chain couples TRBV5-1 to TRBJ1-2, with 7 bases aligning to TRBD1. There are 14 residues in the CDR3. Germline lookup yields CDR1 SGHRS and CDR2 YFSETQ. Unmatched junction bases numbered 9, after V lost 4 bases and J lost 6 bases. The CDR3 DNA follows: TGCGCCAGCAGCCTCGGACAGGTGGGGGATGGCTACACCTTC. Translated, it gives CASSLGQVGDGYTF.

This clonotype was seen ten or more times. This chain links TRBV27 with TRBJ1-1; D is perhaps TRBD1 (5 bases). Per the germline V gene, CDR1 is MNHEY and CDR2 is SMNVEV (reference sequence). Trimming stripped 6 bases from V and 4 bases from J, with 12 bases between. The CDR3 has 13 amino acids. For the CDR3, the DNA is TGTGCCAGCAGGATGGACATCGGCACTGAAGCTTTCTTT. It translates to CASRMDIGTEAFF.

This clonotype was found many times. DNA of the CDR3: TGTGCCAGCAGTGAACGTTTAGTCGAAAGCAATCAGCCCCAGCATTTT. Residues: CASSERLVESNQPQHF. V usage is TRBV2 and J usage is TRBJ1-5, with D unresolved. V dropped 2 bases and J dropped 1 base, with 12 bases sitting between them. The length of the CDR3 is 16 residues. Germline-derived CDR1 and CDR2 are SNHLY and FYNNEI.

The chain joins TRBV27 to TRBJ2-2; 13 positions match TRBD2. With 6 bases clipped from V and 4 bases from J, the junction kept 5 bases outside the gene matches. CDR1 MNHEY and CDR2 SMNVEV come from the germline V gene (reference sequence). The CDR3 runs 16 residues. DNA of the CDR3: TGTGCCAGCAGCTCCGGGACTAGCGGGGTCACCGGGGAGCTGTTTTTT. Amino acid sequence: CASSSGTSGVTGELFF.

The gene calls are TRBV5-4 and TRBJ1-1, with TRBD1 identical over 10 bases. From germline, CDR1 is SGHNT and CDR2 YYREEE (reference sequence). This CDR3 is 16 amino acids long. V was clipped by 4 bases and J by 0 bases; unmatched bases: 6. The CDR3 bases are TGTGCCAGCAGCCCGGGACAGGGGATGTTGAACACTGAAGCTTTCTTT. It yields the protein CASSPGQGMLNTEAFF.

The chain couples TRBV5-1 to TRBJ2-1, with D perhaps given as TRBD1 or TRBD2 (5 bases each). Trimming removed 9 bases from V and 9 bases from J, with 16 bases in between. Germline V gene data show CDR1 as SGHRS and CDR2 as YFSETQ. CDR3 length: 12 amino acids. The CDR3 nucleotides are TGCGCCACCAGGGTGGGGGTCGGTGAGCAGTTCTTC. Translation: CATRVGVGEQFF.

As to this clonotype: One base away lies a much larger clone, so this may be a sequencing read error. The V and J genes are TRBV7-9 and TRBJ2-2; D unclear. This CDR3 comprises 12 residues. Germline lookup yields CDR1 SEHNR and CDR2 FQNEAQ (reference sequence). CDR3 region: CTSSLLSGELFF. Here the CDR3 DNA reads TGTACCAGCAGCCTCCTATCCGGGGAGCTGTTTTTT.

This clonotype was detected many times. This chain joins TRBV11-2 and TRBJ1-1; 9 positions agree with TRBD1. Trimming removed 0 bases from V and 4 bases from J; junction bases left unmatched: 3. Germline V gene sequence: CDR1 SGHAT, CDR2 FQNNGV. CDR3 length equals 15 residues. The CDR3 DNA reads as TGTGCCAGCAGCTTAGAACAGGGGGCAACCACTGAAGCTTTCTTT. Its protein product is CASSLEQGATTEAFF.

In this sample, this clonotype turned up a few times. Relative to the germline gene, one junction end is altered; a read error may explain this. The chain links TRBV18 to TRBJ1-1; the D is unclear. The CDR3 extends over 13 amino acids. Germline assignment: CDR1 KGHSH and CDR2 LQKENI. CDR3 nucleotides: TGTGCCGGCTCACCAACGGGGAACACTGAAGCTTTCTTT. Protein: CAGSPTGNTEAFF.

This clonotype was seen ten or more times. The chain uses TRBV6-1 and TRBJ1-2; D may be TRBD1 (6 bases). V dropped 0 bases and J dropped 3 bases, with 8 bases sitting between them. The CDR3 loop spans 14 amino acids. Germline V lookup: CDR1 MNHNS, CDR2 SASEGT. CDR3 sequence (DNA): TGTGCCAGCAGTGAAGCGTGGACAGACTATGGCTACACCTTC. As protein: CASSEAWTDYGYTF.

There are many counts of this clonotype. This chain joins TRBV27 and TRBJ1-4; D might be TRBD1 (5 bases). The CDR3 loop spans 13 amino acids. V was clipped by 4 bases and J by 8 bases, with 11 bases between them. The V gene's germline CDR1 is MNHEY and CDR2 SMNVEV (reference sequence). Written as DNA, the CDR3 is TGTGCCAGCAGTTACCTCCGGGGGGAAAAACTGTTTTTT. This codes for CASSYLRGEKLFF.

This chain links TRBV5-1 with TRBJ2-7; D is possibly TRBD1 (6 bases). V was clipped by 0 bases and J by 0 bases, with 7 bases between them. The CDR3 contains 14 residues. Germline CDR1 is SGHRS and CDR2 is YFSETQ. The CDR3 here is CASSLGGHSYEQYF. The CDR3 bases are TGCGCCAGCAGCTTGGGGGGACACTCCTACGAGCAGTACTTC. Full variable domain (remainder filled in from reference TRBV5-1 and TRBJ2-7): KAGVTQTPRYLIKTRGQQVTLSCSPISGHRSVSWYQQTPGQGLQFLFEYFSETQRNKGNFPGRFSGRQFSNSRSEMNVSTLELGDSALYLCASSLGGHSYEQYFGPGTRLTVT.

This clonotype was detected ten times or more. The chain joins TRBV28 to TRBJ1-3; tentative D call: TRBD1 (5 bases). V was cut by 5 bases and J by 0 bases, with 8 bases left in between. CDR1 and CDR2 from the germline V gene are MDHEN and SYDVKM. The CDR3 is made up of 14 amino acids. CDR3 residues: CASSGGGSGNTIYF. The CDR3 DNA sequence: TGTGCCAGCAGTGGCGGGGGCTCTGGAAACACCATATATTTT.

This clonotype came up many times. V usage is TRBV5-6 and J usage is TRBJ1-2; D gene ambiguous. Between the trimmed V and J ends, which lost 3 bases and 5 bases, there was a span of 8 bases. From germline, CDR1 is SGHDT and CDR2 YYEEEE. The CDR3 extends over 12 amino acids. CDR3 sequence (DNA): TGTGCCAGCAGCTCTGCGCGGTATGGCTACACCTTC. Encoded protein: CASSSARYGYTF.

The rearrangement uses TRBV13 and TRBJ1-1; 7 positions match TRBD1. Germline-derived CDR1 and CDR2 are PRHDT and FYEKMQ (reference sequence). The CDR3 covers 13 residues. V shed 7 bases and J 5 bases; nucleotides not matched to a gene: 7. CDR3 in amino acids: CASTRDSLTEAFF. In DNA form, the CDR3 reads TGTGCCAGCACCAGGGACAGTTTAACTGAAGCTTTCTTT.

This clonotype was found many times. The chain combines TRBV2 with TRBJ2-5, with D possibly matching TRBD1 (6 bases). Germline V lookup: CDR1 SNHLY, CDR2 FYNNEI. The CDR3 is 15 residues long. The V end lost 1 base, the J end lost 0 bases, and 9 bases lay between the germline ends. This CDR3 is CASSEDRAYQETQYF. The CDR3 nucleotides are TGTGCCAGCAGTGAAGACAGGGCGTACCAAGAGACCCAGTACTTC. Together with reference TRBV2 and TRBJ2-5, the CDR3 gives the full variable domain: EPEVTQTPSHQVTQMGQEVILRCVPISNHLYFYWYRQILGQKVEFLVSFYNNEISEKSEIFDDQFSVERPDGSNFTLKIRSTKLEDSAMYFCASSEDRAYQETQYFGPGTRLLVL.